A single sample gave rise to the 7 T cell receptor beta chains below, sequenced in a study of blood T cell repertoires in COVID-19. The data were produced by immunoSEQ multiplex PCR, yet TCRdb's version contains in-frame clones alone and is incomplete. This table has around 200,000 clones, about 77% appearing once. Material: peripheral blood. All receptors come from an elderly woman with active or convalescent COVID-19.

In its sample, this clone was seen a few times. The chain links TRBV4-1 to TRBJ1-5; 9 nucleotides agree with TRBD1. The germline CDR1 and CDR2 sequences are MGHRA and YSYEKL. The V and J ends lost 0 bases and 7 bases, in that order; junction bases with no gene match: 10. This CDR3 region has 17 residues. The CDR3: CASSQETPDRGGQPQHF. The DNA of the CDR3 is TGCGCCAGCAGCCAAGAAACTCCGGACAGGGGAGGCCAGCCCCAGCATTTT.

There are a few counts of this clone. The CDR3 nucleotides read TGTGCCACCAGTGGTACCAGGGGGCTTGGCTACACCTTC. Translating it yields CATSGTRGLGYTF. The rearrangement links TRBV24-1 to TRBJ1-2; 8 positions match TRBD1. This CDR3 contains 13 residues. V shed 5 bases and J 7 bases; nucleotides not matched to a gene: 5. CDR1 and CDR2 from the germline V gene are KGHDR and SFDVKD.

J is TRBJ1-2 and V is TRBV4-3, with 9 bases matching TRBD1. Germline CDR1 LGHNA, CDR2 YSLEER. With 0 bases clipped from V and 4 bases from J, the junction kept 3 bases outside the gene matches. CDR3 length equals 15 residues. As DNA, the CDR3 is TGCGCCAGCAGCCAAGATTCACAGGGGGCCTATGGCTACACCTTC. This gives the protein CASSQDSQGAYGYTF.

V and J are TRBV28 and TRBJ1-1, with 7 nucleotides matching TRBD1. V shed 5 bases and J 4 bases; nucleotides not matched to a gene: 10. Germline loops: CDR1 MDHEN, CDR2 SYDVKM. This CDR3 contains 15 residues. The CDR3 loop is CASSPRGSGGTEAFF. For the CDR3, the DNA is TGTGCCAGCAGTCCTCGGGGGTCAGGGGGCACTGAAGCTTTCTTT.

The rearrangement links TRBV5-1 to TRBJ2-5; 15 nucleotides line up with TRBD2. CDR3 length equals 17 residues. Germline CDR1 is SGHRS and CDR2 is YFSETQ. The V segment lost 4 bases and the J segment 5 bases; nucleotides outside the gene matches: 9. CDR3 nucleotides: TGCGCCAGCAGCGTAGGACTAGCGGGGGGGCACAGGGAGACCCAGTACTTC. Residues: CASSVGLAGGHRETQYF.

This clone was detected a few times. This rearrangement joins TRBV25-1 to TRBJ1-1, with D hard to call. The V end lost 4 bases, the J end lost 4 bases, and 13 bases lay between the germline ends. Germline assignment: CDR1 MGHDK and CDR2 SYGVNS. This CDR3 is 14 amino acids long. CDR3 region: CASSALPGGTEAFF. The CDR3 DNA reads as TGTGCCAGCAGTGCTTTACCGGGTGGCACTGAAGCTTTCTTT.

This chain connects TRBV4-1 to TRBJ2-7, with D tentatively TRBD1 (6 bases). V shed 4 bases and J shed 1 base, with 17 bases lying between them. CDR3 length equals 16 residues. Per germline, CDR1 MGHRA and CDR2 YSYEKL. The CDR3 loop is CASSPTGAGASYEQYF. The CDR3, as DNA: TGCGCCAGCAGCCCTACCGGAGCAGGGGCATCCTACGAGCAGTACTTC.